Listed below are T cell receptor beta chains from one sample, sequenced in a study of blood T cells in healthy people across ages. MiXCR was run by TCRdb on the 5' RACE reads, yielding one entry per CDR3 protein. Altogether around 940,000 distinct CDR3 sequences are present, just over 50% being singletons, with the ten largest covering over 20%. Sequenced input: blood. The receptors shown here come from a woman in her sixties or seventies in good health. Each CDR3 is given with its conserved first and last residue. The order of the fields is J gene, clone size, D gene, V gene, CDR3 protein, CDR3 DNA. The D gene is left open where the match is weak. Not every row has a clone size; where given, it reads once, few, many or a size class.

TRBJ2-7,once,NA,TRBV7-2,CASSAAPGPFYEQYF,TGTGCCAGCAGCGCGGCACCGGGACCTTTCTACGAGCAGTACTTC
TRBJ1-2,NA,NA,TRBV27,CASRLTRLSYGYTF,TGTGCCAGCAGACTGACACGTCTGAGCTATGGCTACACCTTC
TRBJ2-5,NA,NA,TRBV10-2,CARTIETQYF,TGCGCCAGGACGATTGAGACCCAGTACTTC
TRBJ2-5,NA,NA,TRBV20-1,CSAPRRLETQYF,TGCAGTGCACCCAGGAGGTTGGAGACCCAGTACTTC
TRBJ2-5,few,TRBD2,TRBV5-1,CASSLDPGLAGEETQYF,TGCGCCAGCAGCTTGGACCCCGGACTAGCGGGAGAGGAGACCCAGTACTTC
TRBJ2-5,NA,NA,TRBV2,CASRLGRKETQYF,TGTGCCAGCAGGTTGGGACGGAAAGAGACCCAGTACTTC
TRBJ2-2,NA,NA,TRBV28,CASQKSLSNTGELFF,TGTGCCAGCCAAAAGAGCCTATCAAACACCGGGGAGCTGTTTTTT
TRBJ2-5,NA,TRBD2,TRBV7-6,CASSVGLKETQYF,TGTGCCAGCAGCGTGGGACTAAAGGAGACCCAGTACTTC
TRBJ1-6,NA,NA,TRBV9,CASSARSSYNSPLHF,TGTGCCAGCAGCGCTCGTAGCTCCTATAATTCACCCCTCCACTTT
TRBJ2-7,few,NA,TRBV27,CASSSYSGYEQYF,TGTGCCAGCAGTTCGTACAGTGGCTACGAGCAGTACTTC
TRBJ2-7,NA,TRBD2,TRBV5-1,CASSLLPGLSDEQYF,TGCGCCAGCAGCTTACTACCGGGACTAAGCGATGAGCAGTACTTC
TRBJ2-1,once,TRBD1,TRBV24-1,CATSDLETGGHNEQFF,TGTGCCACCAGTGATTTGGAGACAGGGGGCCACAATGAGCAGTTCTTC
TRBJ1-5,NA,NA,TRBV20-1,CSALDGGSNQPQHF,TGCAGTGCTTTGGACGGAGGGAGCAATCAGCCCCAGCATTTT
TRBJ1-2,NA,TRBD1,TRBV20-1,CSARAWDSRGYTF,TGCAGTGCTAGAGCCTGGGACAGTCGGGGCTACACCTTC
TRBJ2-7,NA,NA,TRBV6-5,CASSYYGRSYEQYF,TGTGCCAGCAGTTACTATGGGAGATCCTACGAGCAGTACTTC
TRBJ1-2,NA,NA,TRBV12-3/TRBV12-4,CASSLKDRSGYTF,TGTGCCAGCAGTTTAAAGGATCGCTCGGGCTACACCTTC
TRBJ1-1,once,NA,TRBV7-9,CASSSPQATEAFF,TGTGCCAGCAGCTCCCCCCAGGCCACTGAAGCTTTCTTT
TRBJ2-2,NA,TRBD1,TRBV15,CATSRDNRGEEDTGELFF,TGTGCCACCAGCAGAGATAACAGGGGCGAGGAAGACACCGGGGAGCTGTTTTTT
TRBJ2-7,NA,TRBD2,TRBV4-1,CASSQGESSGLYEQYF,TGCGCCAGCAGCCAAGGAGAGTCTAGCGGCTTATACGAGCAGTACTTC
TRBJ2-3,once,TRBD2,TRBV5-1,CASGSSGPTDTQYF,TGCGCCAGCGGCTCTAGCGGCCCCACAGATACGCAGTATTTT
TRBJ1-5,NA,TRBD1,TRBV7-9,CASSLNQGVVNQPQHF,TGTGCCAGCAGCTTAAACCAGGGGGTCGTAAATCAGCCCCAGCATTTT
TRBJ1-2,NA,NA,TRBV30,CAWARQKANYGYTF,TGTGCCTGGGCGAGACAGAAAGCTAACTATGGCTACACCTTC
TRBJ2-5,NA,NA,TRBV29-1,CSVDSVGVGAQYF,TGCAGCGTTGACTCAGTCGGGGTGGGCGCCCAGTACTTC
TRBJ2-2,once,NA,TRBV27,CASSRSRGTGELFF,TGTGCCAGCAGCCGAAGCCGGGGGACCGGGGAGCTGTTTTTT
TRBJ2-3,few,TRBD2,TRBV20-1,CSASKSSGRASFATDTQYF,TGCAGTGCTAGCAAGTCTAGCGGGAGGGCCTCCTTTGCCACAGATACGCAGTATTTT
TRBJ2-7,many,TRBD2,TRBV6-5,CASSQRTSGEQYF,TGTGCCAGCAGTCAACGGACTAGCGGGGAGCAGTACTTC
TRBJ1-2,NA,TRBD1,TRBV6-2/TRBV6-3,CAGRGQGFYGYTF,TGTGCCGGCAGAGGACAGGGTTTCTATGGCTACACCTTC
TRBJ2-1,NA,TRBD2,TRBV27,CASRTLGLAAAVQFF,TGTGCCAGCAGAACCCTGGGACTAGCGGCCGCGGTGCAGTTCTTC
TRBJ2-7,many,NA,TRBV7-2,CASSLIWGGSSEQYF,TGTGCCAGCAGCTTAATATGGGGGGGCTCATCCGAGCAGTACTTC
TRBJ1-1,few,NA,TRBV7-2,CASSLEGRTEAFF,TGTGCCAGCAGCTTAGAAGGGCGAACTGAAGCTTTCTTT
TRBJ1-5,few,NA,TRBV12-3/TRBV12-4,CASSINQPQHF,TGTGCCAGCAGTATTAATCAGCCCCAGCATTTT
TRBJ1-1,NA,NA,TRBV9,CASSSRPQRGVEAFF,TGTGCCAGCAGCTCCCGTCCACAGAGGGGAGTTGAAGCTTTCTTT
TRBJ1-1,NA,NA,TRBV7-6,CASSCRVGISEAFF,TGTGCCAGCAGCTGCAGGGTGGGTATCTCTGAAGCTTTCTTT
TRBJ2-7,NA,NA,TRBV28,CASSPGPRNEQYF,TGTGCCAGCAGTCCGGGGCCCCGGAACGAGCAGTACTTC